These 17 T cell receptor beta chains were sequenced from one sample in a study of OX40 agonist ivuxolimab in advanced cancers. Assay: immunoSEQ multiplex PCR; the TCRdb copy retains only in-frame clones and omits some. Of about 83,000 clones in the sample, 80% to 90% were seen once. The sample here was CD4+ or CD8+ T cells sorted from blood, taken in a trial of the OX40 agonist ivuxolimab. The receptor source for this set is an adult with an advanced solid tumor such as melanoma, head and neck, liver or kidney cancer.

A few counts support this clone. J is TRBJ1-3 and V is TRBV2, with D possibly being TRBD1 (5 bases). Germline CDR1 and CDR2: SNHLY and FYNNEI. This CDR3 has 16 residues. The V gene lost 4 bases and the J gene lost 0 bases, with 13 bases spanning the gap. The chain's CDR3 is CASSVGGRSSGNTIYF. DNA for the CDR3: TGTGCCAGCAGTGTTGGGGGACGCAGCTCTGGAAACACCATATATTTT.

The CDR3: CASSPGGEIRLGELFF. As DNA, the CDR3 is TGTGCCAGCAGCCCCGGGGGGGAGATCCGGCTAGGGGAGCTGTTTTTT. The chain links TRBV7-9 to TRBJ2-2; 8 bases are a match to TRBD2. This CDR3 contains 16 residues. The junction had 13 bases not matched to a gene; V was cut back by 5 bases and J by 8 bases. From germline, CDR1 is SEHNR and CDR2 FQNEAQ (reference sequence). Supplemented by reference TRBV7-9 and TRBJ2-2, the full variable domain reads DTGVSQNPRHKITKRGQNVTFRCDPISEHNRLYWYRQTLGQGPEFLTYFQNEAQLEKSRLLSDRFSAERPKGSFSTLEIQRTEQGDSAMYLCASSPGGEIRLGELFFGEGSRLTVL.

The chain carries TRBV11-2 and TRBJ2-3; D perhaps matches TRBD1 (6 bases). The CDR3 is made up of 17 amino acids. V lost 6 bases and J lost 1, with 20 bases in between. Germline V gene lookup returns CDR1 SGHAT and CDR2 FQNNGV. The CDR3: CASSLGPVGAGTDTQYF. The CDR3 bases are TGTGCCAGCAGTTTGGGGCCCGTGGGGGCGGGCACAGATACGCAGTATTTT.

The CDR3 protein is CASSLGGTDYEQYF. CDR3 DNA: TGTGCCAGCAGCCTAGGGGGGACCGACTACGAGCAGTACTTC. The rearrangement links TRBV6-6 to TRBJ2-7; D possibly matches TRBD1 or TRBD2 (6 bases each). The ends were cut back, 6 bases at V and 3 bases at J, with 15 bases in the middle. CDR1 is MNHNY and CDR2 is SVGAGI in the germline V gene (reference sequence). The CDR3 is 14 amino acids.

The V gene is TRBV6-5, the J gene TRBJ2-5; 10 bases align to TRBD2. CDR1 is MNHEY and CDR2 is SVGAGI in the germline V gene. After removal of 5 bases from V and 4 bases from J, the junction contained 4 bases not matched to a gene. The CDR3 totals 14 residues. The chain's CDR3 is CASSSGGARETQYF. CDR3 coding DNA: TGTGCCAGCAGTAGCGGGGGGGCACGAGAGACCCAGTACTTC.

The genes are TRBV5-4 and TRBJ2-1, with no clear D. This CDR3 region has 14 residues. The V gene lost 0 bases and the J gene lost 0 bases, with 4 bases spanning the gap. Germline V lookup: CDR1 SGHNT, CDR2 YYREEE (reference sequence). CDR3 sequence (DNA): TGTGCCAGCAGCTTGGACAGCTCCTACAATGAGCAGTTCTTC. It is translated as CASSLDSSYNEQFF.

J is TRBJ1-4 and V is TRBV2; D is ambiguous. The CDR3 runs to 14 residues. The V gene lost 5 bases and the J gene lost 11 bases, with 18 bases spanning the gap. Germline values: CDR1 SNHLY, CDR2 FYNNEI. CDR3 sequence (DNA): TGTGCCAGCAGTTCGGACGGACCCCTAGGGAAACTGTTTTTT. It specifies CASSSDGPLGKLFF. The full variable domain, completed using reference TRBV2 and TRBJ1-4, is EPEVTQTPSHQVTQMGQEVILRCVPISNHLYFYWYRQILGQKVEFLVSFYNNEISEKSEIFDDQFSVERPDGSNFTLKIRSTKLEDSAMYFCASSSDGPLGKLFFGSGTQLSVL.

In its sample, this clone was seen a few times. This rearrangement joins TRBV2 to TRBJ1-6; the D gene is possibly TRBD1 (6 bases). Trimming removed 7 bases from V and 12 bases from J, with 16 bases in between. This CDR3 has 13 residues. Per germline, CDR1 SNHLY and CDR2 FYNNEI. This CDR3 reads CASIGGRMEPLHF. In DNA, the CDR3 is TGTGCCAGCATTGGGGGCCGGATGGAACCCCTCCACTTT.

The chain recombines TRBV7-6 with TRBJ2-1; 10 bases map to TRBD2. The CDR3 runs 18 residues. Germline values: CDR1 SGHVS, CDR2 FNYEAQ. Losses at the gene ends were 2 bases for V and 5 bases for J; bases not matched to a gene: 12. The CDR3 loop is CASSLQAGGPMGDNEQFF. In nucleotides, the CDR3 is TGTGCCAGCAGCTTACAAGCGGGGGGGCCGATGGGCGACAATGAGCAGTTCTTC.

This clone appeared a few times. The identical CDR3 is also encoded by other nucleotide sequences in the sample. The chain uses TRBV5-1 and TRBJ2-3, with TRBD2 matching 10 bases. J lost 4 bases, V lost 0 bases, and 8 bases had no gene match. Germline CDR1 reads SGHRS; CDR2 reads YFSETQ. The CDR3 runs 17 residues. The chain's CDR3 is CASSLEGGAGGPDTQYF. CDR3 bases: TGCGCCAGCAGCTTGGAGGGTGGAGCGGGGGGGCCAGATACGCAGTATTTT.

Comment on this clone: One end of the junction does not line up with germline, which may come from a read error. The chain is built from TRBV6-5 and TRBJ1-2; the D gene is possibly TRBD1 (5 bases). The CDR3 totals 14 residues. In germline, CDR1 is MNHEY, CDR2 SVGAGI. The CDR3 DNA follows: TGTACCAGCAGTCCCGGCCGGGGCCTCTATGGCTACACCTTC. Translated, it gives CTSSPGRGLYGYTF.

This rearrangement joins TRBV5-1 to TRBJ2-7; 13 nucleotides match TRBD2. This CDR3 has 15 residues. Germline V gives CDR1 SGHRS, CDR2 YFSETQ. J was trimmed by 9 bases and V by 5 bases; bases with no gene match: 11. The CDR3 bases are TGCGCCAGCAGGAATGGGACTAGCGGGATAACCTTGCAGTACTTC. Its translation is CASRNGTSGITLQYF.

This chain links TRBV19 with TRBJ1-2, with D hard to call. The V gene's germline CDR1 is LNHDA and CDR2 SQIVND (reference sequence). Between the trimmed V and J ends, which lost 7 bases and 5 bases, there was a span of 20 bases. This CDR3 has 15 amino acids. The CDR3 loop is CASTPSPGIPYGYTF. DNA of the CDR3: TGTGCCAGTACCCCCTCCCCGGGGATACCGTATGGCTACACCTTC.

V and J are TRBV2 and TRBJ1-5; D is undetermined. Trimming took off 0 bases at V and 9 bases at J, with 9 bases between the two ends. The CDR3 sequence is 13 residues long. Germline CDR1 SNHLY, CDR2 FYNNEI. The CDR3 DNA sequence: TGTGCCAGCAGTGAAGCGCTTCAAGGGCCCCAGCATTTT. Its translation: CASSEALQGPQHF. Full variable domain (outside the CDR3, taken from reference TRBV2 and TRBJ1-5): EPEVTQTPSHQVTQMGQEVILRCVPISNHLYFYWYRQILGQKVEFLVSFYNNEISEKSEIFDDQFSVERPDGSNFTLKIRSTKLEDSAMYFCASSEALQGPQHFGDGTRLSIL.

This chain connects TRBV2 to TRBJ2-5; D is ambiguous. The CDR3 totals 13 residues. Between the trimmed V and J ends, which lost 6 bases and 2 bases, there was a span of 10 bases. CDR1 and CDR2 from the germline V gene are SNHLY and FYNNEI. The CDR3 reads CASREMVQETQYF. For the CDR3, the DNA is TGTGCCAGCAGAGAAATGGTGCAAGAGACCCAGTACTTC.

The chain has TRBV5-1 and TRBJ1-3; a possible D gene is TRBD1 (5 bases). Trimming left V 4 bases short and J 0 bases short, with 11 bases between. The CDR3 runs to 15 residues. The germline V gene has CDR1 SGHRS and CDR2 YFSETQ. The CDR3 nucleotides are TGCGCCAGCAGCACGGGACGGAGCTCTGGAAACACCATATATTTT. It is translated as CASSTGRSSGNTIYF.

The rearrangement uses TRBV5-1 and TRBJ1-4; D unresolved. The germline V and J ends were trimmed by 5 bases and 4 bases, with 9 bases remaining between them. The CDR3 is 13 amino acids. Germline CDR1 reads SGHRS; CDR2 reads YFSETQ. As DNA, the CDR3 is TGCGCCAGCAGGCGAGCTGATAATGAAAAACTGTTTTTT. Its translation: CASRRADNEKLFF.